In its sample, the clone carrying this T cell receptor (beta chain) was seen a few times. Its antigen is as yet unknown. MiXCR, run by TCRdb on the reads, gives a single entry per CDR3 protein. The sample contains about 400,000 distinct CDR3 sequences, nearly 35% of which appear only once. The data were taken from a study of T cell repertoires in cytomegalovirus infection. Across the whole study: Alongside well-studied HLA-B-restricted CMV epitopes, recently identified HLA-C-restricted CMV epitopes were also used. Matching HLA type and CMV infection were both indicated by public TCR beta signatures. Study results and limitations: Summed frequency of public TCR beta families distinguished CMV carriers with the relevant HLA.

Germline V gene data show CDR1 as DFQATT and CDR2 as SNEGSKA (reference sequence). The V end was cut by 0 bases, the J end by 1 base, with 12 bases between. The CDR3 is 15 amino acids. The TCR originated in a human donor in good health (CMV status not recorded). Some clones in this sample may be carry-over from other donors' samples. The material sequenced was cultured PBMCs, taken from culture after CMV antigen stimulation. The chain is built from TRBV20-1 and TRBJ2-5, with a weak D call TRBD2 (7 bases). As DNA, the CDR3 is TGCAGTGCTAGAGATATCGGGGGGCCCCAAGAGACCCAGTACTTC. Protein sequence: CSARDIGGPQETQYF.